This T cell receptor (beta chain) was obtained from a study of OX40 agonist ivuxolimab in advanced cancers. TCRdb keeps only in-frame clones here, not all; method: immunoSEQ multiplex PCR. Of 75,000 to 95,000 clones listed, 90% were seen once; the top ten hold nearly 7.5%. Germline values: CDR1 SGHNT, CDR2 YYREEE (reference sequence). V was pared by 6 bases and J by 2 bases, with 18 bases between. The CDR3 has 15 amino acids. This receptor was taken from an adult with an advanced solid tumor such as melanoma, head and neck, liver or kidney cancer. This sequence joins TRBV5-4 and TRBJ2-7, with D maybe TRBD2 (6 bases). Sequences were derived from CD4+ or CD8+ T cells sorted from blood, sampled in a trial of the OX40 agonist ivuxolimab. CDR3 coding DNA: TGTGCCAGCACCTCCGACGGGAGTCCCCCCTACGAGCAGTACTTC. This codes for CASTSDGSPPYEQYF.